This T cell receptor beta chain was documented in a study of spatial heterogeneity in lung cancer. Study-wide context: Detected sequences consistently included more beta-chain ones than alpha-chain ones. Broader study findings: Counts of expanded alpha and beta TCRs within tumors tracked the tumor nonsynonymous mutation count. Tracking of ubiquitous and regional nonsynonymous mutations by counts of ubiquitous and regional expanded TCRs, respectively, was seen.

Every cDNA TCR molecule received its own unique molecular identifier. MiXCR was run by TCRdb on the 5' RACE reads, yielding one entry per CDR3 protein. Seen here are roughly 9,000 distinct CDR3 sequences, roughly 6% observed once, and the top ten hold over 9.5%. Time point: sample taken at primary tumor resection. TCRs were sequenced from unsorted whole RNA of tumor, nontumor lung or PBMC. The CDR3 length is 13 residues. The V gene lost 6 bases and the J gene lost 2 bases, with 10 bases spanning the gap. The V gene's germline CDR1 is KGHSH and CDR2 LQKENI. In the case of this clonotype: Antigen specificity is unknown.

The chain employs TRBV18 and TRBJ1-2, with D perhaps matching TRBD1 (5 bases). The sample was lung tumor tissue, taken at surgery. This clonotype was obtained from a male donor with early-stage non-small cell lung cancer. CDR3 nucleotide sequence: TGTGCCAGCTCGCCGACAGAGAACTATGGCTACACCTTC. This translates into CASSPTENYGYTF.